Listed below are T cell receptor beta chains from one sample, sequenced in a study of shared clonotypes between healthy human individuals. Profiling relied on immunoSEQ multiplex PCR, and the TCRdb table lists in-frame clones only, not all of them. The sample includes 1.5 million to 2.5 million clones, about 95% seen only once; the top ten take roughly 1%. The sequenced material came from naive CD8+ T cells sorted from blood. The receptors derive from a young man in good health. CDR3s include the opening cysteine and the closing phenylalanine or tryptophan. The D gene is left open where the match is weak. Clone size is not always given. Where it is, it says once, few, many or a class for expanded clones.

size | J | D | V | CDR3 | DNA
- | TRBJ1-1 | - | TRBV5-6 | CASSFTNTEAFF | TGTGCCAGCAGCTTCACGAACACTGAAGCTTTCTTT
once | TRBJ2-2 | - | TRBV29-1 | CSVREDTGELFF | TGCAGCGTTAGGGAGGACACCGGGGAGCTGTTTTTT
- | TRBJ2-3 | - | TRBV13 | CASSLGRAVRSTDTQYF | TGTGCCAGCAGCTTAGGCAGAGCGGTGAGGAGCACAGATACGCAGTATTTT
- | TRBJ2-5 | - | TRBV29-1 | CSVFLVTTETQYF | TGCAGCGTTTTCCTCGTTACGACCGAGACCCAGTACTTC
- | TRBJ1-1 | - | TRBV5-6 | CASSHQMNTEAFF | TGTGCCAGCAGCCACCAGATGAACACTGAAGCTTTCTTT
- | TRBJ1-6 | - | TRBV2 | CASGGYNSPLHF | TGTGCCAGCGGGGGGTATAATTCACCCCTCCACTTT
- | TRBJ1-1 | - | TRBV6-5 | CASSYGGATEAFF | TGTGCCAGCAGTTATGGGGGCGCGACTGAAGCTTTCTTT
- | TRBJ2-2 | - | TRBV4-3 | CASSQDLEGVLAGELFF | TGCGCCAGCAGCCAAGATTTGGAGGGAGTGCTGGCCGGGGAGCTGTTTTTT
- | TRBJ1-6 | TRBD1 | TRBV27 | CASSLSRTGNSPLHF | TGTGCCAGCAGTTTATCCCGGACAGGGAACTCACCCCTCCACTTT
- | TRBJ1-5 | - | TRBV6-6 | CASSHTVTGSNQPQHF | TGTGCCAGCAGTCATACAGTTACGGGTAGCAATCAGCCCCAGCATTTT
- | TRBJ2-2 | - | TRBV9 | CASGGLNTGELFF | TGTGCCAGCGGTGGGTTGAACACCGGGGAGCTGTTTTTT
- | TRBJ2-7 | TRBD2 | TRBV27 | CASSFFSLAGGSEQYF | TGTGCCAGCAGTTTCTTTTCACTAGCGGGAGGTTCCGAGCAGTACTTC
- | TRBJ2-5 | TRBD1 | TRBV7-8 | CASSPQGGETQYF | TGTGCCAGCAGCCCACAGGGGGGAGAGACCCAGTACTTC
- | TRBJ1-5 | TRBD1 | TRBV4-1 | CASSQGEDRVDQPQHF | TGCGCCAGCAGCCAAGGGGAAGACAGGGTTGATCAGCCCCAGCATTTT
- | TRBJ2-7 | TRBD1 | TRBV27 | CASSWETGAYEQYF | TGTGCCAGCAGTTGGGAGACAGGGGCCTACGAGCAGTACTTC
- | TRBJ1-2 | - | TRBV19 | CASSIWPDGYTF | TGTGCCAGTAGTATTTGGCCCGATGGCTACACCTTC
- | TRBJ2-1 | TRBD2 | TRBV6-5 | CASSWRGAPRNGQFF | TGTGCCAGCAGCTGGCGGGGGGCCCCTCGGAATGGGCAGTTCTTC
- | TRBJ2-7 | - | TRBV5-1 | CASSFGDSSYEQYF | TGCGCCAGCAGCTTCGGAGACAGCTCCTACGAGCAGTACTTC
- | TRBJ2-7 | - | TRBV27 | CASSAHTYEQYF | TGTGCCAGCAGTGCCCATACCTACGAGCAGTACTTC
- | TRBJ1-6 | - | TRBV5-1 | CASSPTGSSPLHF | TGCGCCAGCAGCCCAACAGGGAGTTCACCCCTCCACTTT
- | TRBJ2-1 | - | TRBV19 | CASSWDPFNEQFF | TGTGCCAGTAGTTGGGACCCCTTCAATGAGCAGTTCTTC
- | TRBJ2-1 | TRBD1 | TRBV5-8 | CASSLVGTGGMYEQFF | TGTGCCAGCAGCTTGGTCGGGACAGGGGGAATGTATGAGCAGTTCTTC
- | TRBJ1-5 | - | TRBV6-1 | CASSEAPQPQHF | TGTGCCAGCAGTGAAGCGCCTCAGCCCCAGCATTTT
- | TRBJ2-3 | - | TRBV15 | CATSRARTDTQYF | TGTGCCACCAGCAGAGCACGCACAGATACGCAGTATTTT
- | TRBJ2-7 | - | TRBV6-6 | CASSYDQGPIEQYF | TGTGCCAGCAGTTACGACCAGGGGCCCATCGAGCAGTACTTC
- | TRBJ1-2 | - | TRBV11-2 | CASSLPVVEGFSGYTF | TGTGCCAGCAGCTTACCGGTTGTAGAAGGTTTTAGTGGCTACACCTTC
- | TRBJ2-5 | - | TRBV2 | CASSENVVWETQYF | TGTGCCAGCAGTGAGAATGTAGTTTGGGAGACCCAGTACTTC
- | TRBJ1-2 | - | TRBV9 | CASTMEGGPHYGYTF | TGTGCCAGCACTATGGAGGGGGGCCCACACTATGGCTACACCTTC
few | TRBJ2-7 | - | TRBV10-3 | CAISSSYEQYF | TGTGCCATCAGTTCTTCCTACGAGCAGTACTTC
few | TRBJ2-7 | - | TRBV7-2 | CASSFVPSSYEQYF | TGTGCCAGCAGCTTTGTCCCCAGCTCCTACGAGCAGTACTTC
- | TRBJ2-7 | - | TRBV4-2 | CASSQELGGGSYEQYF | TGTGCCAGCAGCCAAGAGCTTGGGGGTGGGTCCTACGAGCAGTACTTC
- | TRBJ1-2 | TRBD1 | TRBV30 | CAWSLQGIGVGYTF | TGTGCCTGGAGTTTACAGGGGATCGGTGTTGGCTACACCTTC
- | TRBJ2-3 | TRBD2 | TRBV2 | CASSNPSGGAADTQYF | TGTGCCAGCAGTAACCCTAGCGGGGGGGCAGCAGATACGCAGTATTTT
- | TRBJ1-3 | - | TRBV28 | CASSLYGRISGNTIYF | TGTGCCAGCAGTTTATATGGGCGGATCTCTGGAAACACCATATATTTT
- | TRBJ2-3 | - | TRBV5-4 | CASSYLDQRGTDTQYF | TGTGCCAGCAGCTACCTTGACCAGAGGGGCACAGATACGCAGTATTTT
once | TRBJ1-1 | TRBD1 | TRBV30 | CAWSVRQGVKRNTEAFF | TGTGCCTGGAGTGTACGACAGGGGGTAAAAAGGAACACTGAAGCTTTCTTT
- | TRBJ1-2 | TRBD1 | TRBV6-5 | CASSYTGGVGYTF | TGTGCCAGCAGTTACACAGGGGGTGTTGGCTACACCTTC
- | TRBJ2-7 | - | TRBV19 | CASSSKFGQLYEQYF | TGTGCCAGTAGTAGTAAATTCGGACAACTCTACGAGCAGTACTTC
few | TRBJ1-6 | - | TRBV27 | CASRHRDLGNSPLHF | TGTGCCAGCAGACACCGGGACCTTGGGAATTCACCCCTCCACTTT
- | TRBJ2-7 | TRBD2 | TRBV6-1 | CASSEGSGGPYEQYF | TGTGCCAGCAGTGAAGGAAGCGGGGGTCCCTACGAGCAGTACTTC